This T cell receptor beta chain was identified in a study of T cell responses to AZD1222 COVID-19 vaccine (dated by TCRdb to the early 2020s). The study in broad terms: AZD1222 recipients whose second dose came at about 4 weeks and those whose second dose came at about 12 weeks were combined into one group, since spike-specific TCR depth and breadth did not differ between the two schedules. TCR sequencing covered more than 230 trial participants: approximately 200 given two doses of AZD1222 and approximately 26 given two doses of MenACWY control vaccine. Trial participants were enrolled by age into subgroups of 18-55, 56-69 and 70-plus years, and roughly 150, 30 and 60 TCR-sequenced participants, respectively, were included in these subgroups. Beyond this particular receptor, the publication reports: No day 14 peak-response samples were available, so repertoires were characterized only after the peak T cell response. The whole spike protein was spanned by vaccine-associated CD4 TCRs, and dominant responses were seen in regions 160-218 and 743-854. After two AZD1222 doses, spike-specific TCR breadth and depth were significantly higher than at day 0 and than in MenACWY recipients. The 56-69-year group was small, and its depth increase did not reach significance, likely because of low power. Participants were mostly white British, with more females than males. The authors suggested clonal diversity may have been underestimated. Conclusions about previously exposed vaccinees are limited because only five to seven AZD1222 recipients were SARS-CoV-2 seropositive at baseline. Epitopes outside the regions mutated in the B.1.351 and B.1.1.7 variants were reportedly recognized by nearly half of the unique spike-specific TCRs.

There are 18 amino acids in the CDR3, from cysteine to phenylalanine inclusive. Of all the DNA, just the CDR3 is kept, 54 bases in frame from base 1. Reading the germline V gene (reference sequence) gives CDR1 SGHNT and CDR2 YYREEE. V is pared back by 3 bases and J by 0 bases, with 21 bases lying between the germline termini. The CDR3 regions of human TCRbeta chains were subjected to immunosequencing. As for the original processing: TCRs in the repertoires were matched against a reference library of SARS-CoV-2-specific TCRs that had been generated with the MIRA antigen-specificity platform. Breadth was defined as the fraction of unique TCRs that were SARS-CoV-2-associated, and depth was defined as the fraction of total T cells that were SARS-CoV-2-associated. Using the MIRA data, each spike-specific TCR was assigned both to the spike region to which the TCR was reactive and to a CD4 or CD8 class. Log10-transformed breadth and depth values were compared by one-way ANOVA with Sidak's multiple comparisons tests. Here the immuneACCESS table is served through TCRdb, limited to in-frame sequences with V and J called. Missing clones are a known gap in these copies; in checked studies unresolved V genes cover under half, and the rest lacks a known reason. That table gives V, J and clone size, and the DNA gave D and trimming. The sample profile shows around 190,000 clones; 80% to 95% of them were found once. The ten largest clones capture approximately 1.4% of the sample.

About this clone itself: This clone's antigen is unknown. No base quality values were provided; no much bigger clone lies one nucleotide off.

Interpreted using the paper, the time point label stands for: baseline before first vaccination. Vaccinee samples were obtained from the UK trials COV001 and COV002, which included a single-blind randomized controlled phase 2/3 trial of AZD1222 (ChAdOx1 nCoV-19) in healthy adults. For TCRbeta chain sequencing, PBMC samples were collected from trial participants at day 0 and at day 28 after the second dose. The sample here was peripheral blood, taken on day 0 of AZD1222 vaccination. The clonotype originates from an adult in good health. The chain couples TRBV5-4 to TRBJ1-2; TRBD1 might be the D gene, on 6 matching bases. The nucleotides are TGTGCCAGCAGCTGGGAATTAAACACCCAGGGGACTAACTATGGCTACACCTTC. This is translated as CASSWELNTQGTNYGYTF.